This T cell receptor beta chain appears in the sequencing data of a study of control samples from healthy donors and cancer patients. The method was immunoSEQ multiplex PCR; TCRdb's version includes in-frame clones alone and lacks a portion of them. The sample records roughly 120,000 clones, over 85% being singletons. The CDR3 is 13 amino acids. The V and J ends lost 6 bases and 7 bases, in that order; junction bases with no gene match: 6. Germline CDR1 is MNHNY and CDR2 is SVGAGI (reference sequence). The sample taken for sequencing was blood. The source of this sequence is a man aged 25 to 45 in good health. The rearrangement links TRBV6-6 to TRBJ1-5, with 7 bases matching TRBD1. CDR3 in amino acids: CASRRQGGQPQHF. The CDR3 DNA follows: TGTGCCAGCAGGCGACAGGGCGGGCAGCCCCAGCATTTT.